The entry below describes one T cell receptor beta chain. Germline V lookup: CDR1 SGHDT, CDR2 YYEEEE. V lost 0 bases to trimming and J lost 4 bases, with 10 bases between them. The length of the CDR3 is 14 residues. This specimen comes from a study of blood T cell repertoires in COVID-19. Method: immunoSEQ multiplex PCR; TCRdb's copy keeps in-frame clones and lacks some. The repertoire holds approximately 160,000 clones, 81% seen once, with approximately 10% in the top ten. The chain joins TRBV5-6 to TRBJ1-1, with a weak D call TRBD1 (6 bases). The receptor was isolated from a man aged 55-75 years with active or convalescent COVID-19. Sequenced: peripheral blood. CDR3 region: CASSLEQGFTEAFF. The DNA of the CDR3 is TGTGCCAGCAGCTTGGAACAGGGTTTCACTGAAGCTTTCTTT.